The 30 T cell receptor beta chains in this list originate from one sample, sequenced in a study of chemoradiotherapy in HPV16-positive cancers. Libraries were prepared by immunoSEQ multiplex PCR; TCRdb keeps only in-frame clonotypes and omits some of them. Seen here are fewer than 40,000 clones, roughly 90% observed once, and the top ten hold 3% to 4%. Sample: blood, taken from a patient who underwent chemoradiotherapy. The receptors come from a human donor with HPV-associated anogenital cancer.

The chain employs TRBV5-1 and TRBJ2-5; no definite D call. The germline V gene encodes CDR1 SGHRS and CDR2 YFSETQ. V lost 4 bases, J lost 1 base, and 5 bases lay in between. The CDR3 sequence is 12 residues long. The CDR3 region is CASSASQETQYF. The CDR3 DNA reads TGCGCCAGCAGCGCGTCCCAAGAGACCCAGTACTTC.

The chain is built from TRBV18 and TRBJ2-5; perhaps TRBD2 as D (5 bases). CDR3 length: 16 residues. CDR1 is KGHSH and CDR2 is LQKENI in the germline V gene. V gave up 0 bases and J gave up 1 base, with 12 bases separating them. CDR3 protein: CASSPPDRRGQETQYF. The CDR3 region has the DNA TGTGCCAGCTCACCACCCGACCGCCGGGGCCAAGAGACCCAGTACTTC.

The chain carries TRBV6-1 and TRBJ1-1; D may be TRBD1 (5 bases). With 6 bases removed from V and 0 bases from J, the gap between germline ends came to 14 bases. The CDR3 is 15 residues long. The germline V gene encodes CDR1 MNHNS and CDR2 SASEGT. The CDR3 protein is CASRSRDEMNTEAFF. In DNA, the CDR3 is TGTGCCAGCAGGAGCAGGGATGAGATGAACACTGAAGCTTTCTTT.

V and J are TRBV5-1 and TRBJ2-2, with a possible D match to TRBD1 (6 bases). The germline V and J ends were trimmed by 0 bases and 5 bases, with 11 bases remaining between them. The V gene's germline CDR1 is SGHRS and CDR2 YFSETQ. This CDR3 region has 15 residues. CDR3 amino acids: CASSLAPGVTGELFF. In nucleotides, the CDR3 is TGCGCCAGCAGCTTGGCGCCAGGGGTTACCGGGGAGCTGTTTTTT.

The chain has TRBV4-1 and TRBJ2-7; D call uncertain. The CDR3 is 17 residues long. Per the germline V gene, CDR1 is MGHRA and CDR2 is YSYEKL. The V end was cut by 1 base, the J end by 0 bases, with 16 bases between. The CDR3 DNA sequence: TGCGCCAGCAGCCAAGTAGGCAAGGGCACCTTCTCCTACGAGCAGTACTTC. It encodes CASSQVGKGTFSYEQYF.

This sequence joins TRBV11-3 and TRBJ1-2; a possible D gene is TRBD1 (6 bases). V shed 4 bases and J shed 4 bases, with 22 bases lying between them. The germline CDR1 and CDR2 sequences are SGHNT and YENEEA. The CDR3 is 17 amino acids. The CDR3 loop is CASSSDPRDPGAYGYTF. As DNA, the CDR3 is TGTGCCAGCAGCTCGGACCCCCGGGACCCGGGGGCCTATGGCTACACCTTC.

This clone was recorded only once. The chain combines TRBV2 with TRBJ1-2; TRBD1 matches at 9 bases. V lost 2 bases and J lost 5; bases outside the gene matches: 3. This CDR3 has 14 amino acids. The germline CDR1 and CDR2 sequences are SNHLY and FYNNEI. CDR3: CASSERTGDYGYTF. CDR3 nucleotide sequence: TGTGCCAGCAGTGAAAGGACAGGGGATTATGGCTACACCTTC.

The chain recombines TRBV7-9 with TRBJ1-2, with D hard to call. The CDR3 length is 11 residues. V gave up 7 bases and J gave up 4 bases, with 7 bases separating them. Germline CDR1 SEHNR, CDR2 FQNEAQ (reference sequence). CDR3 nucleotide sequence: TGTGCCAGCAATAAATTCTATGGCTACACCTTC. As protein: CASNKFYGYTF.

The chain couples TRBV19 to TRBJ1-2; D not certain. Per the germline V gene, CDR1 is LNHDA and CDR2 is SQIVND (reference sequence). The CDR3 totals 13 residues. The V gene lost 5 bases and the J gene lost 8 bases, with 15 bases spanning the gap. CDR3 region: CASSEGHLWGYTF. As DNA, the CDR3 is TGTGCCAGTAGTGAAGGCCACCTCTGGGGCTACACCTTC.

The chain recombines TRBV7-2 with TRBJ2-7, with D unresolved. The CDR3 loop spans 14 amino acids. Germline V CDR1 and CDR2: SGHTA, FQGNSA. V lost 5 bases and J lost 4, with 15 bases in between. The CDR3 coding sequence is TGTGCCAGCAGCCTCGGGCCCGCCTGGTACGAGCAGTACTTC. It specifies CASSLGPAWYEQYF.

V and J are TRBV7-8 and TRBJ1-6, with a possible D match to TRBD1 (5 bases). CDR3 length equals 16 residues. Germline V CDR1 and CDR2: SGHVS, FQNEAQ. Trimming removed 6 bases from V and 2 bases from J, with 14 bases in between. CDR3 residues: CASSPAWGPYNSPLHF. CDR3 nucleotides: TGTGCCAGCAGTCCGGCGTGGGGCCCCTATAATTCACCCCTCCACTTT.

In its sample, this clone was seen once. This chain links TRBV4-2 with TRBJ1-1, with D tentatively TRBD1 (5 bases). The CDR3 length is 21 residues. Per germline, CDR1 LGHNA and CDR2 YNFKEQ. V lost 2 bases, J lost 0 bases, and 28 bases lay in between. The CDR3 region is CASSQYAPRGGTVWVNTEAFF. CDR3 sequence (DNA): TGTGCCAGCAGCCAATATGCACCTCGTGGGGGAACGGTTTGGGTGAACACTGAAGCTTTCTTT.

V and J are TRBV9 and TRBJ1-6; a weak D match, TRBD1 (6 bases). The CDR3 has 17 residues. Germline values: CDR1 SGDLS, CDR2 YYNGEE. V gave up 4 bases and J gave up 0 bases, with 14 bases separating them. CDR3 sequence: CASSPSRGSSYNSPLHF. The CDR3 nucleotides read TGTGCCAGCAGCCCATCCAGGGGATCCTCCTATAATTCACCCCTCCACTTT.

The V and J genes are TRBV7-6 and TRBJ2-6; D is uncertain. V lost 1 base and J 0 bases, leaving 4 bases between the germline ends. Germline loops: CDR1 SGHVS, CDR2 FNYEAQ. The CDR3 is made up of 15 amino acids. In DNA form, the CDR3 reads TGTGCCAGCAGCTTAGTTCCCTCTGGGGCCAACGTCCTGACTTTC. Protein: CASSLVPSGANVLTF.

The genes are TRBV4-1 and TRBJ1-3, with no clear D. The CDR3 is 15 residues long. The V gene's germline CDR1 is MGHRA and CDR2 YSYEKL. The V gene lost 4 bases and the J gene lost 0 bases, with 10 bases spanning the gap. CDR3 sequence reads: CASSPREFSGNTIYF. CDR3 nucleotide sequence: TGCGCCAGCAGCCCCCGAGAGTTCTCTGGAAACACCATATATTTT.

V gene TRBV7-6 combines with J gene TRBJ2-6; D call uncertain. The germline gives CDR1 SGHVS, CDR2 FNYEAQ. The V and J ends lost 3 bases and 2 bases respectively, with 11 bases between them. CDR3 length: 16 residues. The CDR3 is CASSFSYGPGANVLTF. DNA for the CDR3: TGTGCCAGCAGCTTCTCGTACGGGCCTGGGGCCAACGTCCTGACTTTC.

This CDR3 is CASSLAYRGNQPQHF. The CDR3 DNA sequence: TGTGCCAGCAGCTTAGCATACAGGGGCAATCAGCCCCAGCATTTT. V gene TRBV7-2 combines with J gene TRBJ1-5; possible D gene TRBD1, 6 bases. V was clipped by 0 bases and J by 2 bases, with 8 bases between them. CDR3 length: 15 amino acids. CDR1 and CDR2 from the germline V gene are SGHTA and FQGNSA.

V and J are TRBV6-1 and TRBJ2-5; the match to TRBD2 covers 9 bases. The CDR3 length is 15 residues. V shed 5 bases, J shed 5 bases, and the junction held 9 bases outside the gene matches. Germline V lookup: CDR1 MNHNS, CDR2 SASEGT. The CDR3 here is CASSLRAGGPETQYF. CDR3 coding DNA: TGTGCCAGCAGTCTTAGGGCGGGGGGGCCGGAGACCCAGTACTTC.

The chain links TRBV6-6 to TRBJ2-1; D call uncertain. The CDR3 extends over 10 amino acids. Trimming pared 9 bases from V and 8 bases from J, leaving 8 bases between. The germline gives CDR1 MNHNY, CDR2 SVGAGI (reference sequence). Written as DNA, the CDR3 is TGTGCCAGTGCTCAGTATGAGCAGTTCTTC. Encoded protein: CASAQYEQFF.

The chain recombines TRBV9 with TRBJ2-1; D is uncertain. The V gene lost 0 bases and the J gene lost 10 bases, with 5 bases spanning the gap. Germline CDR1 SGDLS, CDR2 YYNGEE. The length of the CDR3 is 11 residues. CDR3 nucleotides: TGTGCCAGCAGCGTAGCAGGAGAGCAGTTCTTC. Translated, it gives CASSVAGEQFF.

The chain combines TRBV2 with TRBJ2-7; D is undetermined. CDR3 length: 14 residues. Germline CDR1 and CDR2: SNHLY and FYNNEI. Trimming removed 4 bases at V and 2 bases at J, with 12 bases between. CDR3 sequence (DNA): TGTGCCAGCAGTGGTTCTAGGTCCCCCTACGAGCAGTACTTC. This gives the protein CASSGSRSPYEQYF.

The chain is built from TRBV4-1 and TRBJ2-1; possible D gene TRBD2, 5 bases. Trimming shortened V by 9 bases and J by 6 bases, and 18 bases separated the two germline ends. The CDR3 consists of 14 residues. Germline V lookup: CDR1 MGHRA, CDR2 YSYEKL. The CDR3, as DNA: TGCGCCAGTCGCAACCATTTCAGCGGCAATGAGCAGTTCTTC. This translates into CASRNHFSGNEQFF.

The V and J genes are TRBV7-8 and TRBJ2-7; D not resolved. The germline V gene has CDR1 SGHVS and CDR2 FQNEAQ. The CDR3 is 11 amino acids. Deletions cut 4 bases from V and 2 bases from J, with 3 bases between. For the CDR3, the DNA is TGTGCCAGCAGCTCACCCTACGAGCAGTACTTC. Its protein product is CASSSPYEQYF.

The count of this clone is one. The chain has TRBV18 and TRBJ1-2; perhaps TRBD1 as D (6 bases). The CDR3 is 19 amino acids. Germline values: CDR1 KGHSH, CDR2 LQKENI. V lost 3 bases and J 0 bases, leaving 23 bases between the germline ends. The chain's CDR3 is CASSPLRSRGGDTNYGYTF. The CDR3 DNA reads as TGTGCCAGCTCACCCCTCCGGTCCAGGGGAGGTGACACTAACTATGGCTACACCTTC.

The chain carries TRBV18 and TRBJ1-5; D is perhaps TRBD1 (5 bases). This CDR3 has 15 residues. Germline V gene sequence: CDR1 KGHSH, CDR2 LQKENI. The germline V and J ends were trimmed by 3 bases and 3 bases, with 12 bases remaining between them. DNA for the CDR3: TGTGCCAGCTCACCGGGACGGGGACTCAATCAGCCCCAGCATTTT. Translating gives CASSPGRGLNQPQHF.

V gene TRBV2 combines with J gene TRBJ1-3; no firm D call. CDR3 size: 14 residues. The germline gives CDR1 SNHLY, CDR2 FYNNEI. The V end was cut by 3 bases, the J end by 0 bases, with 6 bases between. CDR3: CASSDTHSGNTIYF. The CDR3 DNA follows: TGTGCCAGCAGTGACACCCACTCTGGAAACACCATATATTTT. The variable domain in full, with the rest retrieved from reference TRBV2 and TRBJ1-3, is EPEVTQTPSHQVTQMGQEVILRCVPISNHLYFYWYRQILGQKVEFLVSFYNNEISEKSEIFDDQFSVERPDGSNFTLKIRSTKLEDSAMYFCASSDTHSGNTIYFGEGSWLTVV.

The chain recombines TRBV19 with TRBJ1-2; D is possibly TRBD1 (5 bases). This CDR3 region has 12 residues. The V and J ends lost 3 bases and 6 bases respectively, with 8 bases between them. Germline V gene lookup returns CDR1 LNHDA and CDR2 SQIVND (reference sequence). CDR3 nucleotide sequence: TGTGCCAGTAGTATCCAGGGCGATGGCTACACCTTC. Translated, it gives CASSIQGDGYTF.

The gene calls are TRBV11-3 and TRBJ1-2; D is perhaps TRBD1 (5 bases). Trimming pared 5 bases from V and 5 bases from J, leaving 15 bases between. Germline V gene sequence: CDR1 SGHNT, CDR2 YENEEA. CDR3 size: 14 residues. CDR3 amino acids: CASSTRGVVYGYTF. As DNA, the CDR3 is TGTGCCAGCAGCACTAGGGGAGTCGTTTATGGCTACACCTTC.

The J gene is TRBJ1-2, the V gene TRBV18; 8 bases are shared with TRBD1. Germline CDR1 is KGHSH and CDR2 is LQKENI. After removal of 2 bases from V and 4 bases from J, the junction contained 6 bases not matched to a gene. This CDR3 is built from 15 residues. The CDR3 sequence: CASSPTDRVGYGYTF. CDR3 DNA sequence: TGTGCCAGCTCACCAACGGACAGGGTAGGCTATGGCTACACCTTC. Full variable domain (outside the CDR3, taken from reference TRBV18 and TRBJ1-2): NAGVMQNPRHLVRRRGQEARLRCSPMKGHSHVYWYRQLPEEGLKFMVYLQKENIIDESGMPKERFSAEFPKEGPSILRIQQVVRGDSAAYFCASSPTDRVGYGYTFGSGTRLTVV.

A single count supports this clone. J is TRBJ1-2 and V is TRBV6-5; no clear D gene. The V end was cut by 2 bases, the J end by 8 bases, with 21 bases between. Germline CDR1 MNHEY, CDR2 SVGAGI. The CDR3 sequence is 16 residues long. The CDR3 DNA reads TGTGCCAGCAGTTACCTTCCGAGGGTTGCGAATTACGGCTACACCTTC. This translates into CASSYLPRVANYGYTF.